This T cell receptor beta chain was recovered during a study of shared clonotypes between healthy human individuals. Data came from immunoSEQ multiplex PCR; TCRdb stores just in-frame clones and leaves some out. Here the sample spans roughly 2 million clones, 95% being singletons. V lost 3 bases and J lost 1; bases outside the gene matches: 9. The length of the CDR3 is 17 residues. Germline V gene sequence: CDR1 MGHRA, CDR2 YSYEKL. The chain combines TRBV4-1 with TRBJ2-7, with 10 bases fitting TRBD2. This receptor was obtained from a man younger than 30 in good health. Material: naive CD4+ T cells sorted from blood. Subset defined: CD45RA+ positively selected. The CDR3 loop reads CASSQDLSGGFSYEQYF. The CDR3 DNA is TGCGCCAGCAGCCAGGACCTTAGCGGGGGGTTTTCCTACGAGCAGTACTTC.